These T cell receptor beta chains were read from a single sample in a study of graft-versus-host responses after intestinal transplantation. Generated by immunoSEQ multiplex PCR, the TCRdb table keeps only in-frame clones and is missing some. Of around 90,000 clones listed, 90% to 95% were seen once; the top ten hold roughly 0.49%. These receptors are not linked to any known antigen. The sequencing used unstimulated CD8+ T cells sorted from spleen or lymph node cells, collected before intestinal transplant. The receptors derive from a human donor who received an intestinal transplant. Both conserved end residues are part of each CDR3.

V gene	J gene	CDR3 protein
TRBV9	TRBJ2-2	CASSDPIAGGPGGELFF
TRBV18	TRBJ1-1	CASSPGGVTEAFF
TRBV6-1	TRBJ2-3	CASSEVSTGFSIYRGDTQYF
TRBV9	TRBJ1-6	CASSLGQGWGDSPLHF
TRBV7-9	TRBJ2-2	CASSPNTGELFF
TRBV7-8	TRBJ1-1	CASSLVRGVNTEAFF
TRBV14	TRBJ2-3	CASSPGAGSQYF
TRBV4-3	TRBJ1-1	CASSQDGTRNTEAFF
TRBV27	TRBJ1-1	CASSFLGQLNTEAFF
TRBV7-8	TRBJ2-2	CASSSLAGGGTGELFF
TRBV28	TRBJ2-3	CASSPRLAGADTQYF
TRBV7-3	TRBJ2-1	CASSSGQGEHNEQFF
TRBV27	TRBJ1-6	CATKSGGFTYNSPLHF
TRBV9	TRBJ2-5	CASSGSGTGVETQYF
TRBV7-9	TRBJ1-2	CASSPPGQTYGYTF
TRBV19	TRBJ1-1	CASKVRDLEAFF
TRBV28	TRBJ2-3	CASGLAGAPDTQYF
TRBV5-1	TRBJ1-1	CASSFARDRANTEAFF
TRBV27	TRBJ2-1	CASSLGIGGYNEQFF
TRBV19	TRBJ2-7	CASSPDSAGIYEQYF
TRBV27	TRBJ2-1	CASSWAGLNEQFF
TRBV7-2	TRBJ2-1	CASSLVPGLSNEQFF
TRBV13	-	CASSLEGGGIYEQYF
TRBV27	TRBJ2-1	CASSSGQGAYIDNEQFF
TRBV2	TRBJ2-7	CARGSGTYSYEQYF
TRBV7-9	TRBJ2-1	CASSPMRGLDEQFF
TRBV13	TRBJ1-2	CASSYGTGIYGYTF
TRBV29-1	TRBJ2-1	CSVTGPLSNEQFF
TRBV29-1	TRBJ2-2	CSVLCHMNTGELFF
TRBV27	TRBJ1-2	CASSFGTGPIYGYTF
TRBV6-5	TRBJ2-7	CASSYSPSGSYEQYF
TRBV9	TRBJ1-2	CASSVGDTSLHYGYTF
TRBV19	TRBJ1-5	CASSMGGQGNQPQHF
TRBV12-5	TRBJ1-5	CASGLVTGTTNQPQHF
TRBV19	TRBJ2-3	CASSMEGRDTQYF
TRBV21-1	TRBJ2-1	CASSTPRGTGILEQFF
TRBV19	TRBJ2-2	CASSIATGELFF
TRBV4-3	TRBJ1-1	CASSPYRTGSKTEAFF
TRBV19	TRBJ2-7	CASSISSPYEQYF
TRBV9	TRBJ1-5	CASSVGTGVNQPQHF
TRBV4-1	TRBJ2-4	CASSQGRTGGPLAKNIQYF
TRBV13	TRBJ2-5	CASSLAGGQQETQYF
TRBV10-2	TRBJ1-1	CASRSTGMNTEAFF
TRBV9	TRBJ2-5	CASSSGQQETQYF
TRBV13	TRBJ2-7	CASSFGTETYEQYF
TRBV11-2	TRBJ1-3	CASSGATAGNTIYF
TRBV2	TRBJ2-1	CASSDPGGPDEQFF
TRBV5-4	TRBJ1-2	CASSQENDYGYTF